Below, one TCR beta chain is given with its context. What it recognizes is unknown. This sample is drawn from a study of CD8 T cells in Susac syndrome. CDR1 is SEHNR and CDR2 is FQNEAQ in the germline V gene (reference sequence). This CDR3 comprises 14 residues. Deletions cut 0 bases from V and 5 bases from J, with 8 bases between. RNA totalling roughly 0.45 to 1 ug underwent reverse transcription with random hexamers. TCR beta CDR3 was amplified by immunoSEQ covering 54 Vbeta and 13 Jbeta. One entry per CDR3 protein, called by TCRdb with MiXCR from the immunoSEQ multiplex PCR reads. The table has 150,000 to 160,000 distinct CDR3 sequences, nearly 97% seen once; the top ten hold 0.15%. Broader study findings: A relatively small number of individuals underwent TCR sequencing and HLA analysis.

The rearrangement joins TRBV7-9 to TRBJ2-4; either TRBD1 or TRBD2 may fit D (5 bases each). Sequencing was carried out using CD8+ T cells from PBMCs. The receptor was isolated from a human donor with multiple sclerosis. DNA of the CDR3: TGTGCCAGCAGCTTAGCAGGGGACCAAAACATTCAGTACTTC. Encoded protein: CASSLAGDQNIQYF.